A selection of T cell receptor beta chains follows, all from one sample in a study of human T cells and chemical hapten exposure. One entry per CDR3 protein results from TCRdb running MiXCR on the reads. The table includes about 120,000 distinct CDR3 sequences, approximately 9.3% detected once. Sequencing was carried out using whole blood. Receptor source: a human donor in good health. Some clones in this sample may be carry-over from other donors' samples. The CDR3 runs from the conserved cysteine through the conserved F or W. The D gene is left open where the match is weak. Size tells how often a clone was seen (once, few, many) or the class of an expanded clone, and some rows leave it out.

TRBV5-5,many,TRBJ1-1,TRBD1,TGTGCCAGCAGCTGGGGACAGGGGAACACTGAAGCTTTCTTT,CASSWGQGNTEAFF
TRBV29-1,-,TRBJ2-7,TRBD1,TGCAGCGTGCCGACAGGGACCTACGAGCAGTACTTC,CSVPTGTYEQYF
TRBV4-3,-,TRBJ1-1,-,TGCGCCAGCAGCCAAGATGGGAAGACTGAAGCTTTCTTT,CASSQDGKTEAFF
TRBV7-6,few,TRBJ2-7,-,TGTGCCAGCAGCCGGACCCCGACAGACTATTACGAGCAGTACTTC,CASSRTPTDYYEQYF
TRBV13,-,TRBJ2-1,-,TGTGCCAGCAGCTCTCGCGAGGACAATGAGCAGTTCTTC,CASSSREDNEQFF
TRBV7-8,-,TRBJ2-2,-,TGTGCCAGCAAGCCTTTAGCGAACACCGGGGAGCTGTTTTTT,CASKPLANTGELFF
TRBV20-1,medium-sized,TRBJ1-5,-,TGCAGTGCTATGATCGCTTCTGGAGGCAATCAGCCCCAGCATTTT,CSAMIASGGNQPQHF
TRBV5-1,few,TRBJ2-3,TRBD1,TGCGCCAGCAGCTCCACGACAGGGACCACAGATACGCAGTATTTT,CASSSTTGTTDTQYF
TRBV25-1,many,TRBJ1-1,TRBD1,TGTGCCAGCAGTGAATACACTCCGACAGGGTGGGGGACTGAAGCTTTCTTT,CASSEYTPTGWGTEAFF
TRBV3-1,-,TRBJ2-1,-,TGTGCCAGCAGCCAAGAATGGGCGACCCAATACAATGAGCAGTTCTTC,CASSQEWATQYNEQFF
TRBV20-1,-,TRBJ1-5,TRBD1,TGCAGTGCTGGGACAGGGGTCAATCAGCCCCAGCATTTT,CSAGTGVNQPQHF
TRBV12-3/TRBV12-4,many,TRBJ1-5,TRBD1,TGTGCCAGCAGAACCGGGACAGGGTCGAATCAGCCCCAGCATTTT,CASRTGTGSNQPQHF
TRBV27,-,TRBJ2-7,-,TGTGCCAGCAGTACCTCGTCCGGCTACGAGCAGTACTTC,CASSTSSGYEQYF
TRBV7-3,many,TRBJ1-1,-,TGTGCCAGCAGCTTAGTGAGGGACACTGAAGCTTTCTTT,CASSLVRDTEAFF
TRBV20-1,many,TRBJ2-7,TRBD1,TGCAGTGCTAGAGATCGAGGGACAGGAGCCTACGAGCAGTACTTC,CSARDRGTGAYEQYF
TRBV3-1,-,TRBJ2-7,TRBD2,TGTGCCAGCAGCTCGGGACTAGGAAACTACGAGCAGTACTTC,CASSSGLGNYEQYF
TRBV7-2,few,TRBJ2-7,-,TGTGCCAGCAGCTTTGGGGGGTCGCACCGCTACGAGCAGTACTTC,CASSFGGSHRYEQYF
TRBV7-6,-,TRBJ2-7,TRBD1,TGTGCCAGCAGCTTAGCTGTCCCCGGGACAGGCCCCTACGAGCAGTACTTC,CASSLAVPGTGPYEQYF
TRBV11-3,-,TRBJ2-3,-,TGTGCCAGCAGCTTAGACCTAAACGCAGATACGCAGTATTTT,CASSLDLNADTQYF
TRBV7-9,-,TRBJ2-3,-,TGTGCCAGCAGCTCCTACAGGGAGCCAGATACGCAGTATTTT,CASSSYREPDTQYF
TRBV10-3,-,TRBJ1-2,TRBD1,TGTGCCATCAGGTTAGACAGGGCTAACTATGGCTACACCTTC,CAIRLDRANYGYTF
TRBV11-2,few,TRBJ2-7,-,TGTGCCAGCAGCTTTCATTGGGACTCCCCCTACGAGCAGTACTTC,CASSFHWDSPYEQYF
TRBV12-3/TRBV12-4,many,TRBJ1-5,-,TGTGCCAGCAGTTTAGGGGGGCCGAATCAGCCCCAGCATTTT,CASSLGGPNQPQHF